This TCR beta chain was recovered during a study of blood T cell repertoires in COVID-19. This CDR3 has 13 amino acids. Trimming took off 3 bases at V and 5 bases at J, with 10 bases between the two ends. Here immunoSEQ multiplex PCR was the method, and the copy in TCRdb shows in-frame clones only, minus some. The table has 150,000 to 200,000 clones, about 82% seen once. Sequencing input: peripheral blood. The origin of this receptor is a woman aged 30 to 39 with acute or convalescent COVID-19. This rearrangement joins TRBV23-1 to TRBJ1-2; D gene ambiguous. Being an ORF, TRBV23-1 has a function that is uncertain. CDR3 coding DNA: TGCGCCAGCAGTCAGGACTGCCCATATGGCTACACCTTC. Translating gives CASSQDCPYGYTF.